This is a list of T cell receptor beta chains from one sample in a study of identical twins. In TCRdb, the 5' RACE reads were re-called with MiXCR into one record per CDR3 protein. This repertoire shows 450,000 or so distinct CDR3 sequences, 20% to 25% found once; its top ten account for 2.9%. The same sample was also used in a study of T cells expressing NK-cell markers.

Input material: CD4+ T cells sorted from blood. All receptors derive from a woman in her late teens or twenties in good health. CDR3s include the opening cysteine and the closing phenylalanine or tryptophan. A D gene is named only where the DNA matches it firmly. The size of a clone is reported for some rows only, either as once, few or many, or as a class for expanded clones.

D gene: TRBD2
J gene: TRBJ2-5
clone size: .
V gene: TRBV10-3
CDR3 protein: CAISESTTRGTSGQTQYF
CDR3 DNA: TGTGCCATCAGTGAGTCGACAACCCGGGGGACTAGCGGACAGACCCAGTACTTC

D gene: TRBD1
J gene: TRBJ2-1
clone size: .
V gene: TRBV13
CDR3 protein: CASSQRQGSNRRLGGYQYNEQFF
CDR3 DNA: TGTGCCAGCAGCCAAAGACAGGGGTCTAACCGCCGCTTAGGGGGGTACCAGTACAATGAGCAGTTCTTC

D gene: .
J gene: TRBJ2-1
clone size: .
V gene: TRBV6-4
CDR3 protein: CASSVDWDYNEQFF
CDR3 DNA: TGTGCCAGCAGTGTGGACTGGGACTACAATGAGCAGTTCTTC

D gene: TRBD2
J gene: TRBJ2-1
clone size: few
V gene: TRBV10-3
CDR3 protein: CAISEETGGPEDEQFF
CDR3 DNA: TGTGCCATCAGTGAGGAAACGGGAGGGCCCGAGGATGAGCAGTTCTTC

D gene: TRBD1
J gene: TRBJ1-2
clone size: .
V gene: TRBV12-5
CDR3 protein: CASGLVQDGQGDGYTF
CDR3 DNA: TGTGCTAGTGGTTTGGTACAGGACGGCCAGGGGGATGGCTACACCTTC

D gene: .
J gene: TRBJ2-7
clone size: .
V gene: TRBV20-1
CDR3 protein: CSARVSRYEQYF
CDR3 DNA: TGCAGTGCTAGAGTGAGCCGATACGAGCAGTACTTC

D gene: TRBD2
J gene: TRBJ2-3
clone size: few
V gene: TRBV7-9
CDR3 protein: CASSSGGGADTQYF
CDR3 DNA: TGTGCCAGCAGCTCCGGGGGGGGAGCAGATACGCAGTATTTT

D gene: .
J gene: TRBJ2-3
clone size: .
V gene: TRBV3-1
CDR3 protein: CASSHPTGRFSSIDTQYF
CDR3 DNA: TGTGCCAGCAGCCACCCAACGGGCCGGTTCAGTAGTATAGATACGCAGTATTTT

D gene: .
J gene: TRBJ2-1
clone size: .
V gene: TRBV5-6
CDR3 protein: CASSLWGASYNEQFF
CDR3 DNA: TGTGCCAGCAGCTTGTGGGGGGCCTCCTACAATGAGCAGTTCTTC

D gene: .
J gene: TRBJ1-5
clone size: .
V gene: TRBV20-1
CDR3 protein: CSATGWDNQPQHF
CDR3 DNA: TGCAGTGCTACAGGGTGGGACAATCAGCCCCAGCATTTT

D gene: .
J gene: TRBJ2-5
clone size: .
V gene: TRBV5-1
CDR3 protein: CASSRTRDSPTQYF
CDR3 DNA: TGCGCCAGCAGCAGAACACGGGACTCCCCGACCCAGTACTTC

D gene: .
J gene: TRBJ2-5
clone size: .
V gene: TRBV29-1
CDR3 protein: CSVGGGRGETQYF
CDR3 DNA: TGCAGCGTTGGTGGCGGTCGAGGGGAGACCCAGTACTTC

D gene: TRBD2
J gene: TRBJ2-3
clone size: .
V gene: TRBV4-1
CDR3 protein: CASSQRHEREWGTDTQYF
CDR3 DNA: TGCGCCAGCAGCCAGCGCCACGAGCGGGAGTGGGGCACAGATACGCAGTATTTT

D gene: .
J gene: TRBJ1-1
clone size: many
V gene: TRBV6-5
CDR3 protein: CASSSNTEAFF
CDR3 DNA: TGTGCCAGCAGTAGTAACACTGAAGCTTTCTTT

D gene: TRBD1
J gene: TRBJ2-7
clone size: .
V gene: TRBV10-3
CDR3 protein: CAISPGQTYEQYF
CDR3 DNA: TGTGCCATCAGCCCGGGACAGACCTACGAGCAGTACTTC

D gene: TRBD2
J gene: TRBJ2-3
clone size: few
V gene: TRBV20-1
CDR3 protein: CSARGAGGPDTQYF
CDR3 DNA: TGCAGTGCTAGAGGGGCGGGGGGGCCAGATACGCAGTATTTT

D gene: TRBD1
J gene: TRBJ1-2
clone size: few
V gene: TRBV6-1
CDR3 protein: CASTATQGAFYGYTF
CDR3 DNA: TGTGCCAGCACCGCAACACAGGGGGCTTTCTATGGCTACACCTTC

D gene: .
J gene: TRBJ1-2
clone size: .
V gene: TRBV10-2
CDR3 protein: CASSEVPGGYTF
CDR3 DNA: TGCGCCAGCAGTGAGGTCCCGGGTGGCTACACCTTC

D gene: .
J gene: TRBJ2-7
clone size: .
V gene: TRBV12-3/TRBV12-4
CDR3 protein: CASSLVQGWAEQYF
CDR3 DNA: TGTGCCAGCAGTTTAGTACAGGGCTGGGCCGAGCAGTACTTC

D gene: .
J gene: TRBJ2-7
clone size: .
V gene: TRBV6-5
CDR3 protein: CASSLQGRAYEQYF
CDR3 DNA: TGTGCCAGCAGTTTACAAGGGCGCGCCTACGAGCAGTACTTC

D gene: TRBD1
J gene: TRBJ2-5
clone size: .
V gene: TRBV28
CDR3 protein: CASSDLEGQGGETQYF
CDR3 DNA: TGTGCCAGCAGCGACCTTGAAGGACAGGGAGGAGAGACCCAGTACTTC

D gene: TRBD2
J gene: TRBJ2-3
clone size: .
V gene: TRBV5-1
CDR3 protein: CASSAPGGGTDTQYF
CDR3 DNA: TGCGCCAGCAGCGCCCCCGGGGGGGGCACAGATACGCAGTATTTT

D gene: TRBD1
J gene: TRBJ1-2
clone size: .
V gene: TRBV20-1
CDR3 protein: CSATPLGGPNYGYTF
CDR3 DNA: TGCAGTGCTACCCCACTAGGGGGCCCTAACTATGGCTACACCTTC

D gene: .
J gene: TRBJ2-5
clone size: few
V gene: TRBV9
CDR3 protein: CASSVGAGRRETQYF
CDR3 DNA: TGTGCCAGCAGCGTAGGGGCGGGCAGACGTGAGACCCAGTACTTC

D gene: TRBD2
J gene: TRBJ2-1
clone size: few
V gene: TRBV12-3/TRBV12-4
CDR3 protein: CASSLDERERYEQFF
CDR3 DNA: TGTGCCAGCAGTTTAGATGAGCGGGAGAGATATGAGCAGTTCTTC

D gene: .
J gene: TRBJ1-2
clone size: few
V gene: TRBV2
CDR3 protein: CASSDIPGYGYTF
CDR3 DNA: TGTGCCAGCAGTGACATACCGGGCTATGGCTACACCTTC

D gene: .
J gene: TRBJ1-5
clone size: few
V gene: TRBV12-3/TRBV12-4
CDR3 protein: CASSKGGNQPQHF
CDR3 DNA: TGTGCCAGCAGCAAGGGGGGGAATCAGCCCCAGCATTTT

D gene: .
J gene: TRBJ2-7
clone size: few
V gene: TRBV7-9
CDR3 protein: CASSFSGTVQYF
CDR3 DNA: TGTGCCAGCAGCTTTTCAGGGACGGTGCAGTACTTC

D gene: TRBD2
J gene: TRBJ2-7
clone size: .
V gene: TRBV7-2
CDR3 protein: CASTRTSAASYEQYF
CDR3 DNA: TGTGCCAGCACCCGAACTAGCGCCGCTTCCTACGAGCAGTACTTC

D gene: TRBD2
J gene: TRBJ2-3
clone size: .
V gene: TRBV5-1
CDR3 protein: CASLGGEAQGTQYF
CDR3 DNA: TGCGCCAGCCTTGGGGGGGAAGCACAAGGTACGCAGTATTTT

D gene: .
J gene: TRBJ2-3
clone size: .
V gene: TRBV6-4
CDR3 protein: CASSAGPNADTQYF
CDR3 DNA: TGTGCCAGCAGCGCAGGCCCTAACGCAGATACGCAGTATTTT

D gene: .
J gene: TRBJ2-5
clone size: few
V gene: TRBV6-1
CDR3 protein: CASSRSGRPTDLGETQYF
CDR3 DNA: TGTGCCAGCAGTAGGTCGGGACGGCCGACCGACTTGGGGGAGACCCAGTACTTC

D gene: .
J gene: TRBJ1-1
clone size: .
V gene: TRBV6-1
CDR3 protein: CASSDWGSDTEAFF
CDR3 DNA: TGTGCCAGCAGTGATTGGGGTTCGGACACTGAAGCTTTCTTT

D gene: TRBD2
J gene: TRBJ2-1
clone size: .
V gene: TRBV12-3/TRBV12-4
CDR3 protein: CASRISRRGLAGGNEQFF
CDR3 DNA: TGTGCCAGCAGAATCTCCCGACGCGGACTAGCGGGAGGGAATGAGCAGTTCTTC

D gene: .
J gene: TRBJ2-3
clone size: many
V gene: TRBV20-1
CDR3 protein: CSAAGASRFMLDTQYF
CDR3 DNA: TGCAGTGCGGCGGGGGCCTCTAGGTTTATGCTTGATACGCAGTATTTT

D gene: TRBD2
J gene: TRBJ2-2
clone size: few
V gene: TRBV5-1
CDR3 protein: CASSLLAETGELFF
CDR3 DNA: TGCGCCAGCAGCTTGCTAGCGGAGACCGGGGAGCTGTTTTTT

D gene: .
J gene: TRBJ2-3
clone size: .
V gene: TRBV30
CDR3 protein: CAWSTDTQYF
CDR3 DNA: TGTGCCTGGAGCACAGATACGCAGTATTTT

D gene: TRBD2
J gene: TRBJ2-3
clone size: .
V gene: TRBV7-9
CDR3 protein: CASSLGSGVYTDTQYF
CDR3 DNA: TGTGCCAGCAGCTTAGGTAGCGGGGTTTACACAGATACGCAGTATTTT

D gene: .
J gene: TRBJ2-1
clone size: .
V gene: TRBV5-1
CDR3 protein: CASSLGGLLTYNEQFF
CDR3 DNA: TGCGCCAGCAGCTTGGGGGGTCTACTAACCTACAATGAGCAGTTCTTC

D gene: .
J gene: TRBJ2-1
clone size: few
V gene: TRBV5-1
CDR3 protein: CASSSSYVTNEQFF
CDR3 DNA: TGCGCCAGCAGCTCCAGTTACGTTACCAATGAGCAGTTCTTC

D gene: TRBD1
J gene: TRBJ1-5
clone size: few
V gene: TRBV7-9
CDR3 protein: CASSLGQGLNQPQHF
CDR3 DNA: TGTGCCAGCAGCTTAGGACAGGGCCTCAATCAGCCCCAGCATTTT

D gene: .
J gene: TRBJ2-7
clone size: .
V gene: TRBV7-3
CDR3 protein: CASSPQGGQFEQYF
CDR3 DNA: TGTGCCAGCAGCCCCCAGGGGGGGCAATTCGAGCAGTACTTC

D gene: .
J gene: TRBJ2-7
clone size: .
V gene: TRBV20-1
CDR3 protein: CSAGTSVTRGYEQYF
CDR3 DNA: TGCAGTGCCGGGACATCGGTGACTAGGGGGTACGAGCAGTACTTC

D gene: TRBD1
J gene: TRBJ2-7
clone size: .
V gene: TRBV2
CDR3 protein: CARGQVRHEQYF
CDR3 DNA: TGTGCCAGAGGACAGGTCCGACACGAGCAGTACTTC

D gene: .
J gene: TRBJ2-5
clone size: few
V gene: TRBV6-1
CDR3 protein: CASSKTVLKETQYF
CDR3 DNA: TGTGCCAGCAGTAAGACTGTCTTGAAAGAGACCCAGTACTTC

D gene: .
J gene: TRBJ1-2
clone size: few
V gene: TRBV10-3
CDR3 protein: CAISELTAHGYTF
CDR3 DNA: TGTGCCATCAGTGAGTTGACAGCTCATGGCTACACCTTC